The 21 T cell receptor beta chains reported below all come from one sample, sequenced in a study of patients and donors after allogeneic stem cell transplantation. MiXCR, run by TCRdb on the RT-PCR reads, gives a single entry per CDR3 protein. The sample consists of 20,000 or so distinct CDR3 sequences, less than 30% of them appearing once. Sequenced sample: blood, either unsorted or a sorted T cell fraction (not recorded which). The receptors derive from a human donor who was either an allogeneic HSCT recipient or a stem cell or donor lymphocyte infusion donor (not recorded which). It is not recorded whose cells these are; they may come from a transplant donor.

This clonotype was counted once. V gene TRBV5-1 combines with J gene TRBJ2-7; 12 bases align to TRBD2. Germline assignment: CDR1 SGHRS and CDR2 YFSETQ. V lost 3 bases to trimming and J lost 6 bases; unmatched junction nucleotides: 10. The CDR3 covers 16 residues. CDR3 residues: CASSYPASGGASEQYF. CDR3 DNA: TGCGCCAGCAGCTACCCCGCTAGCGGGGGGGCCTCCGAGCAGTACTTC.

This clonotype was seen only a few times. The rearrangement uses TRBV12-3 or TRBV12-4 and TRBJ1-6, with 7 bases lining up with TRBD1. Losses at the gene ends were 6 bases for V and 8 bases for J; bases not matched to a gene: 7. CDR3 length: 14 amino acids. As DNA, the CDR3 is TGTGCCAGCAGCCTCCGGGACAGAGATTCACCCCTCCACTTT. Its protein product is CASSLRDRDSPLHF.

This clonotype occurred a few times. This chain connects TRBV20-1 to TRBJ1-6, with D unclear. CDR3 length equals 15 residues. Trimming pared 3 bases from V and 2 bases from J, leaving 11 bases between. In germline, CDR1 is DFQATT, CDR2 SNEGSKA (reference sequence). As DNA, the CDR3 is TGCAGTGCTAGTCCTACTACAGCCTATAATTCACCCCTCCACTTT. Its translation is CSASPTTAYNSPLHF.

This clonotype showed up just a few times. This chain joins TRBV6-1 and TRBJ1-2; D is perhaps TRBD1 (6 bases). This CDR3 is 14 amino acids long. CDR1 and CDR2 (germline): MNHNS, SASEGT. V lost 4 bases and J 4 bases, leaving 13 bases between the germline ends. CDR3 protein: CASSALQGFYGYTF. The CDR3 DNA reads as TGTGCCAGCAGTGCACTACAGGGTTTCTATGGCTACACCTTC.

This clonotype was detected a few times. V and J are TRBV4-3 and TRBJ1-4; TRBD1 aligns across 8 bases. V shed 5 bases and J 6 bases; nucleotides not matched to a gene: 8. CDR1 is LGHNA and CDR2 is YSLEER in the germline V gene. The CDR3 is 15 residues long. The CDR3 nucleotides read TGCGCCAGCAGCTCATACAGGGGGAGATATGAAAAACTGTTTTTT. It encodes CASSSYRGRYEKLFF.

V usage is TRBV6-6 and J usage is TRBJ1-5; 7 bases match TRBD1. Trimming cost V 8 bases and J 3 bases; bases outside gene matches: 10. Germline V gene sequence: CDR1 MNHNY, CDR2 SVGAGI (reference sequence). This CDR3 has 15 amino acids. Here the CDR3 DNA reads TGTGCCAGCGTGGCCCCGGGACAGCTCAATCAGCCCCAGCATTTT. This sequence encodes CASVAPGQLNQPQHF.

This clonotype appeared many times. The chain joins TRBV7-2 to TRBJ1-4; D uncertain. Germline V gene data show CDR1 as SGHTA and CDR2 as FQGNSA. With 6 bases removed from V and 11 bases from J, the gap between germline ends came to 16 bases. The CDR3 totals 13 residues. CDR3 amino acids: CASRLGSARKLFF. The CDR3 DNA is TGTGCCAGCAGGCTGGGGTCAGCTCGGAAACTGTTTTTT. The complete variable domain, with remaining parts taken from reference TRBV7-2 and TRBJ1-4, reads GAGVSQSPSNKVTEKGKDVELRCDPISGHTALYWYRQSLGQGLEFLIYFQGNSAPDKSGLPSDRFSAERTGGSVSTLTIQRTQQEDSAVYLCASRLGSARKLFFGSGTQLSVL.

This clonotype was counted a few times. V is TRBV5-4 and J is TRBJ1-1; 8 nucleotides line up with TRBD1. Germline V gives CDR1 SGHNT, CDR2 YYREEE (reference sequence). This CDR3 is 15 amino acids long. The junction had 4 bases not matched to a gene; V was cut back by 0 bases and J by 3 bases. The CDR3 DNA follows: TGTGCCAGCAGCTTGGGGCAGGGGGCGTACACTGAAGCTTTCTTT. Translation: CASSLGQGAYTEAFF. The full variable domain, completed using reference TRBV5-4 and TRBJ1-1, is ETGVTQSPTHLIKTRGQQVTLRCSSQSGHNTVSWYQQALGQGPQFIFQYYREEENGRGNFPPRFSGLQFPNYSSELNVNALELDDSALYLCASSLGQGAYTEAFFGQGTRLTVV.

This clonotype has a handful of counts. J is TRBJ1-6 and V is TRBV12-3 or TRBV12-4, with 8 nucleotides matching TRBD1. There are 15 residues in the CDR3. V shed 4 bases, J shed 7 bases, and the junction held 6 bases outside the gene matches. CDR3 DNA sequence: TGTGCCAGCAGTTCAATGGGACAGGAGAATTCACCCCTCCACTTT. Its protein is CASSSMGQENSPLHF.

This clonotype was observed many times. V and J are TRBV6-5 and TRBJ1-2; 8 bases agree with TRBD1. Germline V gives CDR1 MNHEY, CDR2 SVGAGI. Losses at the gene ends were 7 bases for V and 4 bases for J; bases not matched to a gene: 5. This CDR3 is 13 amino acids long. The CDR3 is CASTQGAGYGYTF. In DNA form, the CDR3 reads TGTGCCAGCACCCAGGGGGCTGGCTATGGCTACACCTTC.

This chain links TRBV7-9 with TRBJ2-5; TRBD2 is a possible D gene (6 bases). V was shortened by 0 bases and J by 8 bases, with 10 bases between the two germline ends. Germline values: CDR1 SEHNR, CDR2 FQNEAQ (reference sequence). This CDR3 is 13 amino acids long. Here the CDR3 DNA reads TGTGCCAGCAGCTTAGCCCCTACTAGCACCCAGTACTTC. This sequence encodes CASSLAPTSTQYF.

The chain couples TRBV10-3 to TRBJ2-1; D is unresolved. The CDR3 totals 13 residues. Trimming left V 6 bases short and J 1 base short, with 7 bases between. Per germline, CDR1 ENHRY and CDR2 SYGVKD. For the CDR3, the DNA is TGTGCCATCAGGACACCTTCCTACAATGAGCAGTTCTTC. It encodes CAIRTPSYNEQFF.

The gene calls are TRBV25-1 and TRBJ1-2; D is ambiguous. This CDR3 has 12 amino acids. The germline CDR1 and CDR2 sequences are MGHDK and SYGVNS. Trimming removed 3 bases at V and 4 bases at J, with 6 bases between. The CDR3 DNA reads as TGTGCCAGCAGTGAGGGTCCCTATGGCTACACCTTC. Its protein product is CASSEGPYGYTF.

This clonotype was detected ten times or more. CDR3 protein: CASSYGSNQPQHF. The CDR3 DNA follows: TGTGCCAGCAGCTACGGTAGCAATCAGCCCCAGCATTTT. This chain joins TRBV7-9 and TRBJ1-5; D not resolved. Germline assignment: CDR1 SEHNR and CDR2 FQNEAQ (reference sequence). Trimming stripped 4 bases from V and 0 bases from J, with 4 bases between. This CDR3 comprises 13 residues.

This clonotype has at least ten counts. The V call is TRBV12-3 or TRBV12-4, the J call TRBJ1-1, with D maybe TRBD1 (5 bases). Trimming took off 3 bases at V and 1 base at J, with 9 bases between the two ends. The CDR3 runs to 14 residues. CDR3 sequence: CASSFPGQNTEAFF. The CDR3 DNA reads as TGTGCCAGCAGTTTCCCAGGGCAGAACACTGAAGCTTTCTTT.

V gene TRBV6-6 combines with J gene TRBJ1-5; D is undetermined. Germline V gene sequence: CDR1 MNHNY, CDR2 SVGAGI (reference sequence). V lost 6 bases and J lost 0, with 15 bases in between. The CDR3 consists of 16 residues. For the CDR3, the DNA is TGTGCCAGCAGAGGGAGGGCAGGTTATAGCAATCAGCCCCAGCATTTT. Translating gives CASRGRAGYSNQPQHF.

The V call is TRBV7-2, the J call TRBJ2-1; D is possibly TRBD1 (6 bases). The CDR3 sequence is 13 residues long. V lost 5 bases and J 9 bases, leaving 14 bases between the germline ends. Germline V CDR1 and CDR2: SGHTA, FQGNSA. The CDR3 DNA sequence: TGTGCCAGCAGCGGCTACAGGGCCAGTGAGCAGTTCTTC. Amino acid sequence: CASSGYRASEQFF.

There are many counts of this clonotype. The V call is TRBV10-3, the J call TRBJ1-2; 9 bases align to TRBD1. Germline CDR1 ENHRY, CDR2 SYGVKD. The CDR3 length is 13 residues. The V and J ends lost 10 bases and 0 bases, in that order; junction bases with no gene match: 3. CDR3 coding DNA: TGTGCCAGCGGACAGGGGCCTAACTATGGCTACACCTTC. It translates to CASGQGPNYGYTF.

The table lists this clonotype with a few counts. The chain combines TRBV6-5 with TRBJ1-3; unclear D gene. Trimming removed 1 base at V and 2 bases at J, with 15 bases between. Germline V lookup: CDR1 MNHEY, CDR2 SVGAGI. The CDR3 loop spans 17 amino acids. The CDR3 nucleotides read TGTGCCAGCAGTTACTACCCCCTCCCTTGGGCTGGAAACACCATATATTTT. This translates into CASSYYPLPWAGNTIYF.

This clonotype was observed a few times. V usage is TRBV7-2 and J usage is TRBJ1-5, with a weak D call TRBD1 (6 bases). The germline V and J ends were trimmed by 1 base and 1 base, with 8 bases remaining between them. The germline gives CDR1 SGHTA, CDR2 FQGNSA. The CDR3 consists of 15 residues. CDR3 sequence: CASSLEGGSNQPQHF. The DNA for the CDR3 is TGTGCCAGCAGCTTAGAGGGGGGAAGCAATCAGCCCCAGCATTTT.

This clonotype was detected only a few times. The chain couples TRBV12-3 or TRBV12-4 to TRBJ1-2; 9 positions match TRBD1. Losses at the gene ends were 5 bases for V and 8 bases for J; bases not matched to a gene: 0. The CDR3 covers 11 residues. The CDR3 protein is CASSTGGGYTF. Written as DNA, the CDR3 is TGTGCCAGCAGTACAGGGGGCGGCTACACCTTC.